These 27 T cell receptor beta chains share one sample of origin, sequenced in a study of T cells in women clearing cervical HPV infection. Sequenced by immunoSEQ multiplex PCR; TCRdb stores in-frame clones only, minus some. The repertoire table contains roughly 30,000 clones. Sample: blood buffy coat. The source of these receptors is a woman between 18 and 69 years old with a cervical HPV16 infection that either progressed to CIN3+ or cleared (not recorded which).

Regarding this clone: The CDR3 extends 3 residues past the end of the read, so its final part is completed from the germline J gene. This chain connects TRBV19 to TRBJ2-3; TRBD2 agrees at 11 bases. Germline CDR1 LNHDA, CDR2 SQIVND (reference sequence). The CDR3 spans 15 residues. The DNA read from the CDR3 is TGTGCCAGTACCACTAGCGGGAGTGTACAAGAGACG. It encodes CASTTSGSVQET. The whole CDR3 reads CASTTSGSVQETQYF.

As concerns this clone: The CDR3 goes on 3 residues after the read ends, and that part is filled in from the germline J gene. The chain joins TRBV5-1 to TRBJ2-2; D is possibly TRBD1 (6 bases). This CDR3 has 14 residues. V was cut by 0 bases and J by 4 bases, with 7 bases left in between. Germline CDR1 is SGHRS and CDR2 is YFSETQ. The covered CDR3 bases are TGCGCCAGCAGCTTGGCCAGGGGCACCGGGGAG. It translates to CASSLARGTGE. The entire CDR3 reads CASSLARGTGELFF.

Notes on this clone: The read terminates 3 residues before the CDR3 end, so the remaining end is supplied by the germline J gene. This chain links TRBV5-1 with TRBJ1-1; D may be TRBD1 (6 bases). Between the trimmed V and J ends, which lost 4 bases and 1 base, there was a span of 17 bases. The CDR3 length is 16 residues. Germline CDR1 SGHRS, CDR2 YFSETQ. Incomplete CDR3 DNA: TGCGCCAGCAGCACGGGACATTCCAAGACGAACACTGAA. It is translated as CASSTGHSKTNTE. The whole CDR3 reads CASSTGHSKTNTEAFF.

About this clone itself: From the germline J gene comes the end of the CDR3, since the read stops 3 residues before it. Other DNA sequences in this sample translate to the same CDR3. The J gene is TRBJ1-1, the V gene TRBV7-2; D is unresolved. The germline V gene has CDR1 SGHTA and CDR2 FQGNSA. The germline V and J ends were trimmed by 6 bases and 1 base, with 12 bases remaining between them. The CDR3 has 14 residues. Partial CDR3 DNA: TGTGCCAGCAGATTACAAGGGCAGAACACTGAA. This translates into CASRLQGQNTE. The complete CDR3 protein is CASRLQGQNTEAFF.

Comments on this clone: The sequenced fragment ends 3 residues before the CDR3 boundary, so the rest is inferred from the germline J gene. The chain is built from TRBV5-1 and TRBJ2-3; 7 bases match TRBD2. The CDR3 loop spans 15 amino acids. The germline CDR1 and CDR2 sequences are SGHRS and YFSETQ. The CDR3 DNA, read in part, is TGCGCCAGCAGCTTAGGACTAGTAAATGAGGAGACG. Its translation: CASSLGLVNEET. The CDR3 in its entirety is CASSLGLVNEETQYF.

Of note for this clone: Coverage ceases 3 residues before the CDR3 finishes, and the germline J gene fills in the end. The gene calls are TRBV20-1 and TRBJ1-5; D unclear. CDR1 is DFQATT, CDR2 SNEGSKA, per germline (reference sequence). The CDR3 covers 13 residues. Trimming took off 5 bases at V and 3 bases at J, with 11 bases between the two ends. The sequenced part of the CDR3 DNA is TGCAGTGCTGTCAGTGGTTCCAATCAGCCC. This codes for CSAVSGSNQP. The complete CDR3 sequence is CSAVSGSNQPQHF.

A remark on this clone: Read sequence stops 3 residues before the CDR3 end, and the germline J gene provides the missing end. The gene calls are TRBV7-3 and TRBJ1-2; 7 bases match TRBD1. The CDR3 totals 13 residues. Unmatched junction bases numbered 1, after V lost 4 bases and J lost 2 bases. Germline CDR1 is SGHTA and CDR2 is FQGTGA. This CDR3 reads CASSSGQNYGYTF. Incomplete CDR3 DNA: TGTGCCAGCAGCTCGGGACAGAACTATGGC.

In regard to this clone: The read terminates 3 residues ahead of where the CDR3 ends, so the germline J gene completes it. The J gene is TRBJ1-2, the V gene TRBV5-6, with 7 bases aligning to TRBD1. The CDR3 spans 15 residues. Germline CDR1 SGHDT, CDR2 YYEEEE. Losses at the gene ends were 2 bases for V and 5 bases for J; bases not matched to a gene: 9. The chain's CDR3 is CASSLVTAGGYGYTF. Incomplete CDR3 DNA: TGTGCCAGCAGCTTAGTAACCGCAGGGGGGTATGGC.

Comments on this clone: The CDR3 goes on 3 residues after the read ends, and that part is filled in from the germline J gene. The rearrangement uses TRBV2 and TRBJ2-3; TRBD2 agrees at 7 bases. CDR1 and CDR2 (germline): SNHLY, FYNNEI. The CDR3 length is 14 residues. The V and J ends lost 8 bases and 0 bases, in that order; junction bases with no gene match: 5. The CDR3 here is CASRDYFSTDTQYF. Incomplete CDR3 DNA: TGTGCCAGCCGGGACTACTTTAGCACAGATACG. Full variable domain (remainder filled in from reference TRBV2 and TRBJ2-3): EPEVTQTPSHQVTQMGQEVILRCVPISNHLYFYWYRQILGQKVEFLVSFYNNEISEKSEIFDDQFSVERPDGSNFTLKIRSTKLEDSAMYFCASRDYFSTDTQYFGPGTRLTVL.

Notes on this clone: The CDR3 end is not reached by the read, which stops 3 residues before it; the germline J gene fills it in. The chain combines TRBV7-3 with TRBJ1-4; 8 positions match TRBD1. The CDR3 has 14 amino acids. In germline, CDR1 is SGHTA, CDR2 FQGTGA. This CDR3 is CASSLGTGDSPLFF. CDR3 DNA, as far as it was read: TGTGCCAGCAGCTTGGGGACAGGAGATTCACCA.

A remark on this clone: Read data end 3 residues before the CDR3 end; the end is taken from the germline J gene. The chain uses TRBV2 and TRBJ1-2; D may be TRBD1 (5 bases). Germline CDR1 SNHLY, CDR2 FYNNEI. There are 13 residues in the CDR3. CDR3 DNA, as far as it was read: TGTGCCAGCGCAAATGAGCAGGGAGGAGGC. Protein: CASANEQGGG. The complete CDR3 reads CASANEQGGGYTF.

About this clone: The sequenced fragment ends 3 residues before the CDR3 boundary, so the rest is inferred from the germline J gene. The chain has TRBV11-3 and TRBJ2-1; 7 nucleotides align to TRBD2. CDR1 and CDR2 (germline): SGHNT, YENEEA. The CDR3 sequence is 14 residues long. V gave up 5 bases and J gave up 3 bases; unmatched junction bases: 4. CDR3 residues: CASSPRTSYNEQFF. The part of the CDR3 DNA that was read is TGTGCCAGCAGCCCCCGGACTAGCTACAATGAG.

Comments on this clone: The CDR3 goes on 3 residues after the read ends, and that part is filled in from the germline J gene. This chain joins TRBV20-1 and TRBJ2-2; 11 bases fit TRBD1. The CDR3 runs 13 residues. Looked up from germline, CDR1 is DFQATT and CDR2 is SNEGSKA (reference sequence). CDR3 in amino acids: CSARDRGQEKLFF. The sequenced CDR3 bases are TGCAGTGCTAGGGACAGGGGGCAAGAAAAG.

Comment on this clone: Its ends do not fully match the called genes, so a read error is possible. The read finishes 3 residues shy of the CDR3 end, and the germline J gene is used to complete it. The sample has other DNA sequences that encode this CDR3 too. The chain employs TRBV5-6 and TRBJ1-3, with 7 bases matching TRBD1. The CDR3 totals 15 residues. The germline V gene encodes CDR1 SGHDT and CDR2 YYEEEE. The sequenced part of the CDR3 DNA is TGTGCCAGCAGCTCGGGACAGTTCTCTGGAAACACA. Its protein is CASSSGQFSGNT. The full-length CDR3 reads as CASSSGQFSGNTIYF.

On this clone itself: The read ends 3 residues before the CDR3 terminus; that terminus is restored from the germline J gene. The chain carries TRBV7-3 and TRBJ2-1; 7 positions match TRBD2. The junction had 4 bases not matched to a gene; V was cut back by 5 bases and J by 3 bases. This CDR3 region has 14 residues. The V gene's germline CDR1 is SGHTA and CDR2 FQGTGA. The sequenced part of the CDR3 DNA is TGTGCCAGCAGCCGTTGGGGGGGCTACAATGAG. Encoded protein: CASSRWGGYNE. The whole CDR3 is CASSRWGGYNEQFF.

On this clone: The read ends 3 residues before the CDR3 terminus; that terminus is restored from the germline J gene. V usage is TRBV6-1 and J usage is TRBJ2-1; unclear D gene. CDR3 length: 15 amino acids. V gave up 4 bases and J gave up 6 bases, with 16 bases separating them. Germline lookup yields CDR1 MNHNS and CDR2 SASEGT. CDR3: CASSAVSVRLNEQFF. Incomplete CDR3 DNA: TGTGCCAGCAGTGCCGTCAGCGTAAGGCTCAATGAG.

The CDR3 reads CASLDIAGAHTGELFF. The sequenced CDR3 bases are TGCGCCAGCCTCGATATAGCGGGAGCCCACACCGGGGAG. V usage is TRBV5-1 and J usage is TRBJ2-2, with 9 bases aligning to TRBD2. The observed sequence ends 3 residues before the CDR3 terminus, with the missing tail filled in from the germline J gene. Trimming at V came to 7 bases and at J to 3 bases, leaving 10 bases not matched to a gene. Germline CDR1 reads SGHRS; CDR2 reads YFSETQ. The CDR3 length is 16 residues.

Turning to this clone: The CDR3 is cut off 3 residues early in the read; its end comes from the germline J gene. The rearrangement joins TRBV18 to TRBJ1-5; tentative D call: TRBD1 (5 bases). Trimming took off 3 bases at V and 7 bases at J, with 22 bases between the two ends. The germline V gene has CDR1 KGHSH and CDR2 LQKENI. The CDR3 sequence is 17 residues long. CDR3 DNA (partial): TGTGCCAGCTCACCCCTCGGGCCCACAGGAACTGGGCAGCCC. Protein sequence: CASSPLGPTGTGQP. The full CDR3 protein is CASSPLGPTGTGQPQHF.

As to this clone: The read terminates 3 residues before the CDR3 end, so the remaining end is supplied by the germline J gene. This chain uses TRBV5-6 with TRBJ1-2; 7 bases map to TRBD1. Germline V gene lookup returns CDR1 SGHDT and CDR2 YYEEEE. V lost 4 bases and J lost 2; bases outside the gene matches: 2. The CDR3 consists of 13 residues. The CDR3 loop is CASSPGQNYGYTF. The part of the CDR3 DNA that was read is TGTGCCAGCAGCCCGGGACAGAACTATGGC.

With respect to this clone: The read comes to an end 3 residues before the CDR3 does, leaving the germline J gene to fill in the end. This sequence joins TRBV20-1 and TRBJ1-6, with 7 nucleotides matching TRBD1. The length of the CDR3 is 16 residues. Germline assignment: CDR1 DFQATT and CDR2 SNEGSKA (reference sequence). J gave up 2 bases and V 0 bases, and 4 bases lay outside the gene matches. The sequenced CDR3 bases are TGCAGTGCTAGAGACGACAGGGTGGCCTATAATTCACCC. Translation gives CSARDDRVAYNSP. The whole CDR3 protein reads CSARDDRVAYNSPLHF.

Concerning this clone itself: Read sequence stops 3 residues before the CDR3 end, and the germline J gene provides the missing end. The chain recombines TRBV9 with TRBJ2-7; D is unclear. This CDR3 has 15 amino acids. Trimming stripped 0 bases from V and 0 bases from J, with 10 bases between. The germline CDR1 and CDR2 sequences are SGDLS and YYNGEE. CDR3 DNA, as far as it was read: TGTGCCAGCAGCGTAGACGCGGATCCCTCCTACGAG. This encodes CASSVDADPSYE. The CDR3 in its entirety is CASSVDADPSYEQYF.

Worth noting for this clone: The CDR3 extends 3 residues past the end of the read, so its final part is completed from the germline J gene. V and J are TRBV7-9 and TRBJ2-3, with TRBD1 matching 8 bases. The CDR3 contains 14 residues. The germline gives CDR1 SEHNR, CDR2 FQNEAQ (reference sequence). This CDR3 is CASSSRDRGETQYF. The CDR3 bases that were read are TGTGCCAGCAGCTCCCGAGACAGGGGTGAGACG.

About this clone: The read finishes 3 residues shy of the CDR3 end, and the germline J gene is used to complete it. The J gene is TRBJ2-3, the V gene TRBV6-2 or TRBV6-3; 9 positions match TRBD2. V shed 5 bases, J shed 0 bases, and the junction held 9 bases outside the gene matches. CDR3 length: 17 residues. CDR1 MNHEY and CDR2 SVGEGT come from the germline V gene. CDR3 loop: CASSSGRFSASTDTQYF. CDR3 DNA, as far as it was read: TGTGCCAGCAGTAGCGGGAGGTTTAGCGCTAGCACAGATACG.

A remark on this clone: Coverage ceases 3 residues before the CDR3 finishes, and the germline J gene fills in the end. The chain joins TRBV5-8 to TRBJ2-2; 7 bases fit TRBD1. Germline loops: CDR1 SGHTS, CDR2 YDEGEE. The CDR3 has 15 amino acids. Unmatched junction bases numbered 6, after V lost 1 base and J lost 6 bases. The CDR3 protein is CASSLSDRESGELFF. CDR3 DNA (partial): TGTGCCAGCAGCTTGTCTGACAGGGAATCCGGGGAG.

CDR3 DNA (partial): TGTGCCTGGAGTGTGAACCCCTGGGGGCTCTCCTACGAG. Its translation: CAWSVNPWGLSYE. The entire CDR3 is CAWSVNPWGLSYEQYF. The chain combines TRBV30 with TRBJ2-7, with D possibly matching TRBD1 (6 bases). From the germline J gene comes the end of the CDR3, since the read stops 3 residues before it. From germline, CDR1 is GTSNPN and CDR2 SVGIG (reference sequence). The CDR3 totals 16 residues. Trimming took off 0 bases at V and 0 bases at J, with 15 bases between the two ends.

For this clone: The CDR3 is cut off 3 residues early in the read; its end comes from the germline J gene. J is TRBJ2-2 and V is TRBV19; D not resolved. The CDR3 extends over 16 amino acids. The germline CDR1 and CDR2 sequences are LNHDA and SQIVND (reference sequence). The CDR3 loop is CASSPLAAEVNSPLFF. The CDR3 DNA, read in part, is TGTGCCAGTAGCCCCCTGGCGGCAGAGGTTAATTCACCG.

To note about this clone: A read error may account for a junction end that differs from germline. Read sequence stops 3 residues before the CDR3 end, and the germline J gene provides the missing end. The chain links TRBV7-7 to TRBJ2-2; a possible D gene is TRBD1 (6 bases). Germline lookup yields CDR1 SSHAT and CDR2 FNYEAQ (reference sequence). CDR3 length: 16 amino acids. The CDR3 here is CASSPQGPQNTGELFF. Incomplete CDR3 DNA: TGTGCTAGCAGCCCCCAGGGGCCGCAGAACACCGGGGAG.